This T cell receptor (delta chain) was sequenced for a study of Vδ1+ human thymocytes. Study-level points and caveats: Thymic TRG and TRD repertoires appeared highly polyclonal, with Gaussian CDR3 length distributions.

Germline V lookup: CDR1 TSWWSYY, CDR2 QGS. With 3 bases clipped from V and 2 bases from J, the junction kept 17 bases outside the gene matches. The CDR3 sequence is 19 residues long. In regard to this clone: As yet, its antigen is unknown.

RNA was extracted from the cells and then reverse transcribed. Multiplex PCR used pooled V-gene forward primers and a constant-region reverse primer to amplify CDR3s. TCRdb used CATT to re-call clones from the multiplex PCR reads. The data show tens of thousands of delta-chain clones, around a sixth seen once. Sequenced: Vdelta1+ gamma-delta thymocytes from the thymus. Described subset: FACS-sorted CD3+ TCRalphabeta- TCRVdelta1+ TCRVdelta2- thymocytes. The clonotype was recovered from a boy younger than two who had congenital heart surgery. The genes are TRDV1 and TRDJ1; TRDD3 agrees at 8 bases. Here the CDR3 DNA reads TGTGCTCTTGGGGACCGCCCTCTCCTGTACTGGGGGGTAACCGATAAACTCATCTTT. This translates into CALGDRPLLYWGVTDKLIF.